The next 12 T cell receptor beta chains were all read from a single sample in a study of blood T cell repertoires in COVID-19. The repertoire was sequenced with immunoSEQ multiplex PCR; TCRdb's copy has only in-frame clones and lacks some. The sample lists more than 150,000 clones, about nine tenths seen once, with 5.5% to 7.5% in the top ten. The sequenced material came from peripheral blood. These receptor sequences come from a man aged 40-49 years with acute or convalescent COVID-19.

The chain recombines TRBV6-5 with TRBJ2-7; 7 bases match TRBD2. The ends lost 0 bases at V and 2 bases at J; junction bases unmatched: 7. This CDR3 is built from 16 residues. CDR1 is MNHEY, CDR2 SVGAGI, per germline. The CDR3 DNA follows: TGTGCCAGCAGTTACTCGAGCCTAGCGGCCCCCTACGAGCAGTACTTC. It encodes CASSYSSLAAPYEQYF.

The chain is built from TRBV30 and TRBJ1-2, with D tentatively TRBD1 (6 bases). V shed 2 bases and J shed 9 bases, with 10 bases lying between them. In germline, CDR1 is GTSNPN, CDR2 SVGIG (reference sequence). The CDR3 runs to 11 residues. The CDR3 coding sequence is TGTGCCTGGAGTAACAGGGCGAGCTACACCTTC. Protein sequence: CAWSNRASYTF.

This chain uses TRBV5-4 with TRBJ2-5; D is uncertain. The CDR3 has 13 amino acids. V was shortened by 4 bases and J by 2 bases, with 9 bases between the two germline ends. Looked up from germline, CDR1 is SGHNT and CDR2 is YYREEE (reference sequence). CDR3 loop: CASSPTRQETQYF. CDR3 coding DNA: TGTGCCAGCAGCCCCACTCGGCAAGAGACCCAGTACTTC.

The rearrangement uses TRBV6-2 or TRBV6-3 and TRBJ2-7; 11 positions agree with TRBD2. The CDR3 spans 18 residues. After removal of 2 bases from V and 3 bases from J, the junction contained 12 bases not matched to a gene. Per germline, CDR1 MNHEY and CDR2 SVGEGT. The CDR3 protein is CASSYTPSGGLRLYEQYF. The CDR3 coding sequence is TGTGCCAGCAGTTACACTCCTAGCGGGGGGCTTCGTCTCTACGAGCAGTACTTC.

The DNA of the CDR3 is TGTGCCAGCAGCCAAACAGGGGGTTGGTTCACTGAAGCTTTCTTT. The encoded protein is CASSQTGGWFTEAFF. The genes are TRBV3-1 (or the pseudogene TRBV3-2) and TRBJ1-1; 8 bases map to TRBD1. The CDR3 loop spans 15 amino acids. Germline CDR1 and CDR2: LGHDT and YNNKEL (reference sequence). Unmatched junction bases numbered 6, after V lost 2 bases and J lost 4 bases.

The chain combines TRBV11-2 with TRBJ2-7; TRBD1 matches at 7 bases. This CDR3 region has 16 residues. Trimming at V came to 4 bases and at J to 3 bases, leaving 12 bases not matched to a gene. Looked up from germline, CDR1 is SGHAT and CDR2 is FQNNGV. CDR3 DNA: TGTGCCAGCAGCTCGAACAGGGGCGTATCTGGCTACGAGCAGTACTTC. This translates into CASSSNRGVSGYEQYF. Variable domain in full (rest from reference TRBV11-2 and TRBJ2-7): EAGVAQSPRYKIIEKRQSVAFWCNPISGHATLYWYQQILGQGPKLLIQFQNNGVVDDSQLPKDRFSAERLKGVDSTLKIQPAKLEDSAVYLCASSSNRGVSGYEQYFGPGTRLTVT.

The chain carries TRBV24-1 and TRBJ2-1, with D possibly matching TRBD2 (5 bases). Trimming took 3 bases from V and 6 from J, leaving 11 bases between them. This CDR3 region has 14 residues. Germline V CDR1 and CDR2: KGHDR, SFDVKD. The CDR3 nucleotides are TGTGCCACCAGTGATGCAGCTAGCCTCAATGAGCAGTTCTTC. The encoded protein is CATSDAASLNEQFF.

The V gene is TRBV3-1 (or the pseudogene TRBV3-2), the J gene TRBJ1-1; perhaps TRBD1 as D (6 bases). Deletions cut 4 bases from V and 3 bases from J, with 9 bases between. The germline CDR1 and CDR2 sequences are LGHDT and YNNKEL (reference sequence). This CDR3 spans 13 amino acids. CDR3 DNA: TGTGCCAGCAGCCCCTACAGGGACACTGAAGCTTTCTTT. Protein: CASSPYRDTEAFF.

This clone was recorded only once. J is TRBJ1-2 and V is TRBV2; a possible D gene is TRBD1 (5 bases). Germline V gives CDR1 SNHLY, CDR2 FYNNEI. This CDR3 contains 15 residues. Deletions cut 2 bases from V and 4 bases from J, with 14 bases between. The CDR3 DNA is TGTGCCAGCAGTGAAATTTTGGGGCGAGTCTATGGCTACACCTTC. It codes for CASSEILGRVYGYTF. The full variable domain, in which reference TRBV2 and TRBJ1-2 provide the parts outside the CDR3, is EPEVTQTPSHQVTQMGQEVILRCVPISNHLYFYWYRQILGQKVEFLVSFYNNEISEKSEIFDDQFSVERPDGSNFTLKIRSTKLEDSAMYFCASSEILGRVYGYTFGSGTRLTVV.

This chain uses TRBV7-3 with TRBJ2-2; D is possibly TRBD2 (6 bases). The CDR3 is 17 residues long. CDR1 is SGHTA and CDR2 is FQGTGA in the germline V gene. V was clipped by 6 bases and J by 5 bases, with 22 bases between them. CDR3 loop: CASSRTGGKVNTGELFF. DNA for the CDR3: TGTGCCAGCAGTCGCACTGGGGGGAAAGTTAATACCGGGGAGCTGTTTTTT.

This clone was observed a single time. The chain has TRBV19 and TRBJ2-3, with D maybe TRBD1 (5 bases). The CDR3 covers 15 residues. Germline loops: CDR1 LNHDA, CDR2 SQIVND (reference sequence). Trimming left V 3 bases short and J 4 bases short, with 14 bases between. The CDR3 reads CASSIGQVGADTQYF. The CDR3 region has the DNA TGTGCCAGTAGTATTGGGCAGGTAGGGGCAGATACGCAGTATTTT.

The rearrangement links TRBV27 to TRBJ2-7, with D tentatively TRBD2 (6 bases). Germline lookup yields CDR1 MNHEY and CDR2 SMNVEV (reference sequence). V lost 3 bases and J 4 bases, leaving 16 bases between the germline ends. This CDR3 contains 15 residues. The CDR3 DNA reads TGTGCCAGCAGTTTGGTAGGCGGGGCCGGTTACGAGCAGTACTTC. Amino acids: CASSLVGGAGYEQYF.